The next 12 T cell receptor beta chains were all read from a single sample in a study of T-cell memory formation after mild COVID-19. Each CDR3 protein is one row after TCRdb ran MiXCR on the 5' RACE reads. The repertoire holds around 180,000 distinct CDR3 sequences, with under 20% as singletons. What was sequenced was PBMCs or a T cell subset sorted from them (not recorded which). These receptors all come from a man aged 18-30 years who had mild COVID-19 (a few samples of this study predate the infection). Cell type and time point are not known.

This clonotype was counted only a few times. V is TRBV6-4 and J is TRBJ2-3; D is perhaps TRBD2 (6 bases). This CDR3 region has 14 residues. Between the trimmed V and J ends, which lost 4 bases and 5 bases, there was a span of 13 bases. CDR1 MRHNA and CDR2 SNTAGT come from the germline V gene. CDR3 coding DNA: TGTGCCAGCAGTGTTGGCGGGGAGCAAGATACGCAGTATTTT. This translates into CASSVGGEQDTQYF.

This rearrangement joins TRBV20-1 to TRBJ1-3; weak D call: TRBD1 (6 bases). Germline lookup yields CDR1 DFQATT and CDR2 SNEGSKA (reference sequence). The CDR3 is 13 amino acids. V lost 2 bases to trimming and J lost 6 bases, with 11 bases between them. This CDR3 reads CSARLTGTNTIYF. The DNA for the CDR3 is TGCAGTGCTAGACTCACAGGGACAAACACCATATATTTT.

This clonotype was detected many times. The V and J genes are TRBV6-2 or TRBV6-3 and TRBJ2-1, with D tentatively TRBD1 or TRBD2 (5 bases each). The CDR3 is made up of 17 amino acids. The V gene lost 6 bases and the J gene lost 4 bases, with 22 bases spanning the gap. Germline V gene sequence: CDR1 MNHEY, CDR2 SVGEGT. The CDR3 loop reads CASSKYPGPTHYNEQFF. CDR3 bases: TGTGCCAGCAGCAAATATCCGGGACCTACCCATTACAATGAGCAGTTCTTC.

Ten or more counts support this clonotype. V is TRBV20-1 and J is TRBJ1-2, with 7 bases fitting TRBD1. Per germline, CDR1 DFQATT and CDR2 SNEGSKA (reference sequence). The CDR3 spans 12 residues. V lost 6 bases and J lost 6; bases outside the gene matches: 7. Written as DNA, the CDR3 is TGCAGTGCGCCGACAGGGACAGATGGCTACACCTTC. It encodes CSAPTGTDGYTF.

This clonotype was seen a few times. The CDR3 loop is CASSVGRGQKNGYTF. The CDR3, as DNA: TGCGCCAGCAGCGTTGGCAGGGGGCAGAAAAATGGCTACACCTTC. The rearrangement uses TRBV5-1 and TRBJ1-2; 8 bases fit TRBD1. The CDR3 length is 15 residues. After removal of 4 bases from V and 6 bases from J, the junction contained 11 bases not matched to a gene. Germline V lookup: CDR1 SGHRS, CDR2 YFSETQ.

The chain joins TRBV3-1 to TRBJ1-1; D not resolved. Germline CDR1 reads LGHDT; CDR2 reads YNNKEL (reference sequence). V dropped 4 bases and J dropped 8 bases, with 11 bases sitting between them. The CDR3 consists of 12 residues. The chain's CDR3 is CASSRQPNEAFF. The CDR3 DNA follows: TGTGCCAGCAGCCGGCAGCCCAACGAAGCTTTCTTT.

This clonotype was observed a handful of times. The V gene is TRBV5-4, the J gene TRBJ1-4; TRBD1 matches at 8 bases. This CDR3 has 14 residues. V lost 4 bases to trimming and J lost 5 bases; unmatched junction nucleotides: 4. CDR1 and CDR2 from the germline V gene are SGHNT and YYREEE (reference sequence). The CDR3 sequence: CASSLQGANEKLFF. The CDR3 bases are TGTGCCAGCAGCCTTCAGGGGGCAAATGAAAAACTGTTTTTT.

This clonotype has more than one count but fewer than ten. The rearrangement joins TRBV11-2 to TRBJ2-7, with D possibly TRBD1 on 5 matching bases. Deletions cut 5 bases from V and 3 bases from J, with 14 bases between. The length of the CDR3 is 14 residues. CDR1 and CDR2 (germline): SGHAT, FQNNGV. The CDR3 loop reads CASSLYLTDYEQYV. CDR3 sequence (DNA): TGTGCCAGCAGCCTCTACCTGACAGACTACGAGCAGTACGTC.

The chain combines TRBV7-2 with TRBJ2-5; D possibly corresponds to TRBD1 (6 bases). From germline, CDR1 is SGHTA and CDR2 FQGNSA. The ends were cut back, 6 bases at V and 5 bases at J, with 13 bases in the middle. This CDR3 is built from 13 residues. The CDR3 sequence is CASRQGARETQYF. The CDR3 coding sequence is TGTGCCAGCAGACAGGGTGCGCGGGAGACCCAGTACTTC.

This chain connects TRBV5-6 to TRBJ1-1; possibly TRBD1 for D (6 bases). The germline V gene encodes CDR1 SGHDT and CDR2 YYEEEE. This CDR3 spans 17 amino acids. Trimming shortened V by 4 bases and J by 5 bases, and 24 bases separated the two germline ends. CDR3 residues: CASSPVSGTKVGTEAFF. As DNA, the CDR3 is TGTGCCAGCAGCCCGGTCTCCGGGACAAAAGTCGGGACTGAAGCTTTCTTT. Together with reference TRBV5-6 and TRBJ1-1, the CDR3 gives the full variable domain: DAGVTQSPTHLIKTRGQQVTLRCSPKSGHDTVSWYQQALGQGPQFIFQYYEEEERQRGNFPDRFSGHQFPNYSSELNVNALLLGDSALYLCASSPVSGTKVGTEAFFGQGTRLTVV.

V is TRBV20-1 and J is TRBJ2-3, with 9 bases that match TRBD1. Germline V CDR1 and CDR2: DFQATT, SNEGSKA (reference sequence). This CDR3 region has 13 residues. V was clipped by 5 bases and J by 6 bases; unmatched bases: 6. The CDR3 DNA reads as TGCAGTGCTCCCGGGACAGGGAGTGATACGCAGTATTTT. The encoded protein is CSAPGTGSDTQYF.

This clonotype was seen only a few times. The genes are TRBV20-1 and TRBJ2-4; D is possibly TRBD2 (5 bases). The CDR3 has 14 residues. V was shortened by 7 bases and J by 3 bases, with 16 bases between the two germline ends. The V gene's germline CDR1 is DFQATT and CDR2 SNEGSKA (reference sequence). CDR3 sequence: CSVPNNRDKNIQYF. The CDR3 nucleotides are TGCAGTGTTCCGAACAACCGGGACAAAAACATTCAGTACTTC.